The sequence of this TCR beta chain was determined in a study of T cell responses to AZD1222 COVID-19 vaccine. General study points: Only 6 or 7 individuals given AZD1222 were seropositive at baseline. White British ancestry dominated among donors, who included more females, and clonal diversity was possibly underestimated. Increases in Spike-specific TCR breadth and depth were seen after two AZD1222 doses.

The V and J ends lost 0 bases and 7 bases respectively, with 8 bases between them. CDR1 is MNHNS and CDR2 is SASEGT in the germline V gene. The CDR3 runs 13 residues. Regarding this clone: As yet, its antigen is unknown.

Measured with immunoSEQ multiplex PCR; TCRdb has only the in-frame clones, and not every one. The sample yields roughly 99,000 clones, more than 70% seen once. The chain uses TRBV6-1 and TRBJ2-3; D remains ambiguous. The receptor was derived from an adult in good health. The source was peripheral blood, collected on day 0 of AZD1222 vaccination. The DNA of the CDR3 is TGTGCCAGCAGTGAAGCCCCCGCGTATACGCAGTATTTT. It codes for CASSEAPAYTQYF.